The rows below give T cell receptor beta chains drawn from one sample of a study of CD8 T cells in Susac syndrome. TCRdb re-called the immunoSEQ multiplex PCR reads through MiXCR, storing one row per CDR3 protein. The sample carries hundreds of thousands of distinct CDR3 sequences, 65% to 90% recorded once. Material for sequencing was CD8+ T cells from PBMCs. These receptors were obtained from a human donor with multiple sclerosis. The CDR3 runs from the conserved cysteine through the conserved F or W. Fields, in order: clone size, D gene, J gene, V gene, CDR3 length, CDR3 protein, CDR3 DNA. D genes are given only for firm matches. The size entry is marked missing in some rows and otherwise reads once, few, many or a size class.

clone_size: -
d_call: TRBD1
j_call: TRBJ2-7
v_call: TRBV5-4
cdr3_length: 13
cdr3_aa: CASSADRGYEQYF
cdr3_nt: TGTGCCAGCAGCGCGGACAGGGGGTACGAGCAGTACTTC

clone_size: -
d_call: -
j_call: TRBJ2-1
v_call: TRBV2
cdr3_length: 16
cdr3_aa: CASSDPGDPNYNEQFF
cdr3_nt: TGTGCCAGCAGTGATCCGGGTGACCCCAACTACAATGAGCAGTTCTTC

clone_size: once
d_call: -
j_call: TRBJ2-5
v_call: TRBV5-6
cdr3_length: 14
cdr3_aa: CASSLDTTSETQYF
cdr3_nt: TGTGCCAGCAGCTTGGATACGACATCGGAGACCCAGTACTTC

clone_size: once
d_call: -
j_call: TRBJ2-1
v_call: TRBV7-9
cdr3_length: 13
cdr3_aa: CASSKGGFGEQFF
cdr3_nt: TGTGCCAGCAGCAAAGGGGGGTTCGGTGAGCAGTTCTTC

clone_size: few
d_call: TRBD1
j_call: TRBJ2-7
v_call: TRBV28
cdr3_length: 15
cdr3_aa: CASSQQGSRAYEQYF
cdr3_nt: TGTGCCAGCAGCCAACAGGGGTCACGGGCCTACGAGCAGTACTTC

clone_size: -
d_call: -
j_call: TRBJ2-1
v_call: TRBV5-6
cdr3_length: 16
cdr3_aa: CASSFATGGSYNEQFF
cdr3_nt: TGTGCCAGCAGCTTCGCGACAGGCGGATCCTACAATGAGCAGTTCTTC

clone_size: -
d_call: -
j_call: TRBJ1-5
v_call: TRBV28
cdr3_length: 13
cdr3_aa: CASSPRGHQPQHF
cdr3_nt: TGTGCCAGCAGTCCGCGGGGTCATCAGCCCCAGCATTTT

clone_size: -
d_call: TRBD2
j_call: TRBJ2-2
v_call: TRBV6-2/TRBV6-3
cdr3_length: 16
cdr3_aa: CASSYSSGAFTGELFF
cdr3_nt: TGTGCCAGCAGTTACTCTAGCGGGGCCTTCACCGGGGAGCTGTTTTTT

clone_size: -
d_call: -
j_call: TRBJ2-5
v_call: TRBV20-1
cdr3_length: 14
cdr3_aa: CSAPPLEAQETQYF
cdr3_nt: TGCAGTGCCCCCCCCCTCGAGGCTCAAGAGACCCAGTACTTC

clone_size: -
d_call: TRBD1
j_call: TRBJ2-3
v_call: TRBV29-1
cdr3_length: 16
cdr3_aa: CSVESRGTGSTDTQYF
cdr3_nt: TGCAGCGTTGAATCCCGGGGGACAGGGAGCACAGATACGCAGTATTTT

clone_size: -
d_call: TRBD2
j_call: TRBJ2-1
v_call: TRBV19
cdr3_length: 18
cdr3_aa: CASSVVWREVRWGNEQFF
cdr3_nt: TGTGCCAGTAGCGTTGTTTGGCGGGAGGTGCGATGGGGCAATGAGCAGTTCTTC

clone_size: -
d_call: -
j_call: TRBJ2-3
v_call: TRBV19
cdr3_length: 14
cdr3_aa: CASSPGTPTDTQYF
cdr3_nt: TGTGCCAGTAGCCCCGGGACTCCCACAGATACGCAGTATTTT

clone_size: -
d_call: -
j_call: TRBJ1-2
v_call: TRBV30
cdr3_length: 11
cdr3_aa: CAWSRLTGYTF
cdr3_nt: TGTGCCTGGAGTCGCCTGACTGGCTACACCTTC

clone_size: -
d_call: -
j_call: TRBJ2-3
v_call: TRBV12-3/TRBV12-4
cdr3_length: 16
cdr3_aa: CASSWDSDYLADTQYF
cdr3_nt: TGTGCCAGCAGTTGGGACTCCGATTATCTCGCAGATACGCAGTATTTT

clone_size: -
d_call: TRBD2
j_call: TRBJ2-1
v_call: TRBV5-1
cdr3_length: 15
cdr3_aa: CASSPSSGWYNEQFF
cdr3_nt: TGCGCCAGCAGCCCCTCTAGCGGGTGGTACAATGAGCAGTTCTTC

clone_size: -
d_call: -
j_call: TRBJ1-4
v_call: TRBV3-1
cdr3_length: 23
cdr3_aa: CASSQDWRFYGTALPGTNEKLFF
cdr3_nt: TGTGCCAGCAGCCAAGATTGGCGTTTTTATGGGACTGCTCTCCCTGGGACTAATGAAAAACTGTTTTTT

clone_size: -
d_call: TRBD1
j_call: TRBJ2-1
v_call: TRBV19
cdr3_length: 14
cdr3_aa: CASSVGTGSWEQFF
cdr3_nt: TGTGCCAGTAGTGTCGGGACAGGGTCGTGGGAGCAGTTCTTC

clone_size: -
d_call: -
j_call: TRBJ1-2
v_call: TRBV9
cdr3_length: 12
cdr3_aa: CASSVGSTAYTF
cdr3_nt: TGTGCCAGCAGCGTAGGATCTACAGCCTACACCTTC

clone_size: -
d_call: TRBD2
j_call: TRBJ2-1
v_call: TRBV6-5
cdr3_length: 14
cdr3_aa: CASSPLAGEDEQFF
cdr3_nt: TGTGCCAGCAGTCCACTAGCGGGAGAGGATGAGCAGTTCTTC

clone_size: -
d_call: TRBD2
j_call: TRBJ2-5
v_call: TRBV7-7
cdr3_length: 15
cdr3_aa: CASSLSGREEETQYF
cdr3_nt: TGTGCCAGCAGCCTCAGCGGGAGGGAGGAAGAGACCCAGTACTTC

clone_size: -
d_call: -
j_call: TRBJ2-5
v_call: TRBV27
cdr3_length: 10
cdr3_aa: CAARVGPQYF
cdr3_nt: TGTGCGGCCCGAGTCGGGCCCCAGTACTTC

clone_size: -
d_call: -
j_call: TRBJ2-3
v_call: TRBV29-1
cdr3_length: 14
cdr3_aa: CSVPSAASTDTQYF
cdr3_nt: TGCAGCGTTCCTAGCGCCGCTAGCACAGATACGCAGTATTTT

clone_size: -
d_call: TRBD1
j_call: TRBJ2-1
v_call: TRBV4-3
cdr3_length: 16
cdr3_aa: CASSQDGTGTKGFQFF
cdr3_nt: TGCGCCAGCAGCCAAGACGGGACAGGGACCAAAGGATTCCAGTTCTTC

clone_size: -
d_call: -
j_call: TRBJ2-7
v_call: TRBV27
cdr3_length: 14
cdr3_aa: CASSFFGGWDEQYF
cdr3_nt: TGTGCCAGCAGTTTTTTTGGCGGTTGGGACGAGCAGTACTTC

clone_size: -
d_call: -
j_call: TRBJ2-2
v_call: TRBV12-3/TRBV12-4
cdr3_length: 16
cdr3_aa: CASSPRQTLNTGELFF
cdr3_nt: TGTGCCAGCAGTCCGCGACAGACCCTCAACACCGGGGAGCTGTTTTTT

clone_size: -
d_call: TRBD1
j_call: TRBJ2-7
v_call: TRBV14
cdr3_length: 18
cdr3_aa: CASSHSGLGQGTFYEQYF
cdr3_nt: TGTGCCAGCAGCCATTCAGGGCTGGGACAGGGAACATTCTACGAGCAGTACTTC

clone_size: once
d_call: TRBD1
j_call: TRBJ2-5
v_call: TRBV25-1
cdr3_length: 15
cdr3_aa: CASSNPGQGHETQYF
cdr3_nt: TGTGCCAGCAGTAACCCGGGACAGGGCCACGAGACCCAGTACTTC

clone_size: -
d_call: TRBD2
j_call: TRBJ2-7
v_call: TRBV4-2
cdr3_length: 16
cdr3_aa: CASSQVAGDSLYEQYF
cdr3_nt: TGTGCCAGCAGCCAAGTGGCGGGAGACAGTCTTTACGAGCAGTACTTC

clone_size: -
d_call: -
j_call: TRBJ2-2
v_call: TRBV28
cdr3_length: 15
cdr3_aa: CASRPTDLNTGELFF
cdr3_nt: TGTGCCAGCAGACCAACAGATCTAAACACCGGGGAGCTGTTTTTT

clone_size: -
d_call: -
j_call: TRBJ2-3
v_call: TRBV19
cdr3_length: 16
cdr3_aa: CASSPWAGTVTDTQYF
cdr3_nt: TGTGCCAGTAGTCCCTGGGCGGGGACGGTCACAGATACGCAGTATTTT

clone_size: -
d_call: -
j_call: TRBJ2-1
v_call: TRBV19
cdr3_length: 15
cdr3_aa: CASSIAGSGYNEQFF
cdr3_nt: TGTGCCAGTAGTATAGCAGGATCGGGTTACAATGAGCAGTTCTTC

clone_size: -
d_call: -
j_call: TRBJ2-1
v_call: TRBV19
cdr3_length: 15
cdr3_aa: CASSKTWLGVNEQFF
cdr3_nt: TGTGCCAGTAGTAAGACGTGGCTGGGCGTCAATGAGCAGTTCTTC

clone_size: few
d_call: -
j_call: TRBJ1-1
v_call: TRBV30
cdr3_length: 11
cdr3_aa: CAWSVQAEAFF
cdr3_nt: TGTGCCTGGAGTGTACAGGCTGAAGCTTTCTTT

clone_size: -
d_call: -
j_call: TRBJ1-5
v_call: TRBV2
cdr3_length: 16
cdr3_aa: CASSEAGGHMGQPQHF
cdr3_nt: TGTGCCAGCAGTGAAGCGGGCGGACATATGGGACAGCCCCAGCATTTT

clone_size: once
d_call: -
j_call: TRBJ2-2
v_call: TRBV19
cdr3_length: 20
cdr3_aa: CASSIDPGRRPVSNTGELFF
cdr3_nt: TGTGCCAGTAGTATAGATCCGGGCAGAAGGCCCGTATCGAACACCGGGGAGCTGTTTTTT

clone_size: -
d_call: -
j_call: TRBJ2-6
v_call: TRBV29-1
cdr3_length: 14
cdr3_aa: CSVEDYSGANVLTF
cdr3_nt: TGCAGCGTTGAAGACTACTCTGGGGCCAACGTCCTGACTTTC

clone_size: -
d_call: -
j_call: TRBJ2-5
v_call: TRBV11-2
cdr3_length: 12
cdr3_aa: CASSHMEETQYF
cdr3_nt: TGTGCCAGCAGCCATATGGAAGAGACCCAGTACTTC

clone_size: -
d_call: TRBD1
j_call: TRBJ2-7
v_call: TRBV4-3
cdr3_length: 16
cdr3_aa: CASSPYRGTPTYEQYF
cdr3_nt: TGCGCCAGCAGCCCGTACAGGGGTACGCCGACCTACGAGCAGTACTTC

clone_size: -
d_call: -
j_call: TRBJ1-2
v_call: TRBV2
cdr3_length: 15
cdr3_aa: CASSESRQPNYGYTF
cdr3_nt: TGTGCCAGCAGTGAGTCCAGACAGCCTAACTATGGCTACACCTTC

clone_size: -
d_call: -
j_call: TRBJ1-5
v_call: TRBV7-2
cdr3_length: 13
cdr3_aa: CASSLAPGEPQHF
cdr3_nt: TGTGCCAGCAGCTTAGCCCCGGGAGAGCCCCAGCATTTT